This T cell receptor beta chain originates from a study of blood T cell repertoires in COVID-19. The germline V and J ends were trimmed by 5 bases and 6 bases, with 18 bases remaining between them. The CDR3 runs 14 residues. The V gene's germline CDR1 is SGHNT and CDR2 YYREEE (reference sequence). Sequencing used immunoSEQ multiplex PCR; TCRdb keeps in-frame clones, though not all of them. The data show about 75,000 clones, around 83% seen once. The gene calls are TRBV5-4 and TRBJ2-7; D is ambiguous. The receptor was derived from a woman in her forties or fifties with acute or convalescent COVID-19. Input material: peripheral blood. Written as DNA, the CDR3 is TGTGCCAGCAGTACGAGTTACCGCCGTGGCGAGCAGTACTTC. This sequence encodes CASSTSYRRGEQYF.